This T cell receptor (beta chain) emerged from a study of siplizumab effects on memory and regulatory T cells. The assay was immunoSEQ multiplex PCR, and TCRdb's table has in-frame clones only and misses some. The sample records 94,000 or so clones, roughly 93% being singletons. Germline CDR1 PRHDT, CDR2 FYEKMQ (reference sequence). The CDR3 loop spans 13 amino acids. J lost 4 bases, V lost 5 bases, and 3 bases had no gene match. The sample comprised CD8+ T cells sorted from blood. V usage is TRBV13 and J usage is TRBJ2-5, with TRBD1 matching 8 bases. This clonotype was obtained from a human donor in good health. CDR3 nucleotides: TGTGCCAGCAGCCCCGGACAGGGAGAGACCCAGTACTTC. Protein sequence: CASSPGQGETQYF.